This T cell receptor (beta chain) was sequenced in a study of early T cells in non-severe SARS-CoV-2 infection. Turning to the study itself: Sequencing of unsorted whole blood was done on bulk RNA, leaving chains unpaired.

Germline assignment: CDR1 SGHRS and CDR2 YFSETQ. Germline trimming cut 2 bases from V and 5 bases from J; bases unmatched to any gene: 1. The length of the CDR3 is 13 residues. The study's findings and limits: Using VDJdb, the matching emphasized anti-spike CD8 responses while missing private and CD4 specificities.

This clonotype was counted ten times or more. Its antigen is undetermined. Unique molecular identifiers (one per individual cDNA molecule) were attached. TCRdb recomputed calls from the 5' RACE reads with MiXCR, one row per CDR3 protein. Of some 28,000 distinct CDR3 sequences in the sample, roughly 6.1% are singletons; the top ten hold about 5.2%. Sequenced material: whole blood. The clonotype was recovered from an adult who was a healthcare worker with PCR-confirmed SARS-CoV-2 infection or an uninfected control (not recorded which). The chain joins TRBV5-1 to TRBJ2-3; 8 nucleotides line up with TRBD2. CDR3 sequence: CASSFGTRDTQYF. CDR3 nucleotide sequence: TGCGCCAGCAGCTTCGGGACTAGAGATACGCAGTATTTT.